This TCR beta chain came from a study of cytomegalovirus exposure and HLA in healthy donors. General observations from the study: Previous analysis showed most TCR beta V segments were productive about 90% or about 30% of the time. Altogether, more than 150 TCR beta chains were recorded as cytomegalovirus-associated.

This clone has just one count. The antigen is unknown. Researchers ran the PCR with 60 Vbeta and 13 Jbeta primers. Some clones are missing from TCRdb's copy, which holds only in-frame ones; the method was immunoSEQ multiplex PCR. The data contain some 110,000 clones, 55% to 80% of them singletons. The CDR3 runs 13 residues. V lost 6 bases, J lost 6 bases, and 3 bases stayed unmatched. CDR1 is KGHSH, CDR2 LQKENI, per germline. V gene TRBV18 combines with J gene TRBJ2-2, with 8 bases identical to TRBD2. The specimen was PBMCs. This clonotype was sampled from a woman aged 25 to 39 in good health and CMV-seronegative. The CDR3 spells CASSRREAGELFF. The CDR3 DNA sequence: TGTGCCAGCTCCCGGCGGGAGGCCGGGGAGCTGTTTTTT.